A selection of T cell receptor beta chains follows, all from one sample in a study of patients and donors after allogeneic stem cell transplantation. TCRdb reprocessed the RT-PCR reads with MiXCR, giving one entry per CDR3 protein. This sample has about 160,000 distinct CDR3 sequences, with approximately 37% found just once. The sequencing sample was made of blood, either unsorted or a sorted T cell fraction (not recorded which). These receptors were collected from a human donor who was either an allogeneic HSCT recipient or a stem cell or donor lymphocyte infusion donor (not recorded which). It is not recorded whose cells these are; they may come from a transplant donor. The conserved cysteine and the conserved F or W are not part of the CDR3 here. Where a row states a size, it is once, few, many or the class of an expanded clone; other rows omit it.

cdr3_length	v_call	j_call	clone_size	cdr3_aa
13	TRBV12-3/TRBV12-4	TRBJ2-5	.	ASRIGGQYQETQY
10	TRBV6-2/TRBV6-3	TRBJ2-1	.	ASSYPQIGQF
11	TRBV10-3	TRBJ1-1	few	AIRGSEGPEAF
12	TRBV28	TRBJ1-2	.	ASSRTGGDYGYT
13	TRBV20-1	TRBJ1-5	few	SAEDRGRNNQPQH
13	TRBV3-1	TRBJ2-1	few	ASSLLAGGPTEQF
10	TRBV12-3/TRBV12-4	TRBJ1-1	.	ASSLSGVEAF
12	TRBV27	TRBJ1-5	.	ASSLARDGQPQH
11	TRBV28	TRBJ2-2	once	ASSLWRTGELF
12	TRBV6-2/TRBV6-3	TRBJ2-7	.	ASSYQRAYYEQY
13	TRBV6-6	TRBJ2-3	.	ASSPYGGPADTQY
12	TRBV9	TRBJ1-5	.	ASSEGAGGQPQH
12	TRBV2	TRBJ1-1	few	ASHRPWRNTEAF
11	TRBV27	TRBJ2-7	.	ASSTDRGYEQY
15	TRBV12-3/TRBV12-4	TRBJ1-5	.	ASSPQWGADSNQPQH
15	TRBV15	TRBJ1-5	.	ATSGTGGTFGNQPQH
14	TRBV28	TRBJ1-5	.	ASSSRQALGNQPQH
13	TRBV20-1	TRBJ2-3	.	SASPGTSGEDTQY
12	TRBV5-5	TRBJ2-2	.	ASIYGLGTGELF
12	TRBV29-1	TRBJ2-2	few	SVENRGDTGELF
13	TRBV6-5	TRBJ1-2	.	ASSYGPGGVGGYT
10	TRBV27	TRBJ2-3	.	ASSRYPDTQY
6	TRBV29-1	TRBJ1-1	.	SVGGAF
12	TRBV11-2	TRBJ2-2	few	ASAQTRGAGELF
15	TRBV7-8	TRBJ1-5	few	ASSLAYQGAYPQPQH
7	TRBV20-1	TRBJ1-6	.	SANSPLH
11	TRBV7-3	TRBJ2-7	.	ASSLQGAGEQY
13	TRBV3-1	TRBJ2-5	.	ASMPGAGGPRTQY
12	TRBV20-1	TRBJ2-7	.	SARWGTGTYEQY
13	TRBV15	TRBJ1-2	.	ATSRKDRGPYGYT
14	TRBV6-2/TRBV6-3	TRBJ2-3	.	ASSYSNRTGSHTQY